The present T cell receptor beta chain was sequenced within a study of PD-L1 blockade in urothelial cancer. Across the study: Of prior chemotherapy regimens, patients had received between 0 and 3. Typically, measured as a median, blood samples had more than 110,000 T cells.

The V end lost 4 bases, the J end lost 5 bases, and 14 bases lay between the germline ends. The CDR3 extends over 15 amino acids. Germline lookup yields CDR1 SGHDN and CDR2 FVKESK. Data came from immunoSEQ multiplex PCR; TCRdb stores just in-frame clones and leaves some out. Among tens of thousands of clones listed, over 80% were seen once. The study collected 1 to 8 samples per patient, pretreatment and on-treatment. The source was PBMCs, collected around atezolizumab (anti-PD-L1) treatment. This receptor was obtained from a man in his fifties or sixties with urothelial cancer. The V gene is TRBV14, the J gene TRBJ2-2, with D perhaps matching TRBD1 (6 bases). DNA of the CDR3: TGTGCCAGCAGCCTCTCACAGGGATGGACCGGGGAGCTGTTTTTT. Translating gives CASSLSQGWTGELFF.